This T cell receptor (beta chain) derives from a study of cytomegalovirus exposure and HLA in healthy donors listed by TCRdb under 2017. Regarding the complete study: According to an earlier analysis of around 600 of the donors, 150 million to 200 million T cells yielded some 110 million unique TCR beta sequences and approximately 300 Gb of sequence data. A later genetic analysis used genome-wide SNP genotypes for about three fifths of the 666 donors, treating that subset as a discovery cohort. The number of donors typed differed by locus, with roughly 620-640 for A, B, C, DRB1 and DQB1, 522 for DQA1, over 600 for DPA1, and roughly 450 for DPB1. High-throughput TCR immunosequencing, statistical association of individual TCRs with disease status, and machine learning were combined to predict cytomegalovirus infection status. The study aimed to test whether cataloging public T cell receptors could reveal signatures of past pathogen exposure. Among the roughly 390 genotyped donors, around 81% belonged to the genetic ancestry cluster associated with self-reported Caucasian donors. Class I and class II HLA loci were covered by the typing at four-digit resolution. Donor age, sex, ethnicity and CMV serostatus were collected together with the repertoire data. The study profiled the T cell repertoires of hundreds of subjects by immunosequencing and related them to cytomegalovirus serostatus. Approximately 330 gigabases of sequencing data and about 92 million unique TCR sequences made up an early release that covered nearly 650 HLA-typed donors. On average, about 240,000 unique TCR beta nucleotide sequences were sequenced per donor among about 400 genotyped donors of the cohort, with roughly 20% of those sequences being non-productive. To decide whether each TCR beta V gene segment behaved as functional or pseudogenic, an earlier analysis of nearly 600 of the donors relied on high-throughput TCR beta sequencing. Every discovery cohort repertoire had been produced on one sequencing platform. Because of strong linkage in the cohort, 4 to 6 DR-DQ haplotypes were treated as single units for association and clustering. Rather than drawing on any new phenotypic data, the later analysis identified candidate immune exposures from TCR beta sequences and the way those sequences occurred across donors. Besides the first cohort of roughly 640 subjects, a separate validation cohort made up of 120 different subjects was used. In a later analysis, previously published TCR beta repertoires from several hundred donors were re-analyzed and high-resolution HLA genotyping was added so that TCR occurrence patterns could be studied. Results the study describes overall, beyond this receptor: A further reported finding was that TCR beta sequences accurately predicted the HLA-A and HLA-B alleles for most subjects in the first cohort. Broadly in line with IMGT annotations, most TCR beta V segments showed up in productive rearrangements about 87% or about 30% of the time in an earlier analysis of under 700 of the donors. Most CMV-associated TCR beta chains appeared to be HLA-restricted in a later analysis, and the HLA associations seemed to be driven largely by CMV exposure. Linkage disequilibrium might explain the correlated functional status among segregating V segments, but an unknown experimental factor could not be ruled out. Immune exposure information for the cohort was limited to CMV serostatus. Most TCR sequences were observed very rarely across donors, whereas some public TCRs were present in many individuals. A later genetic analysis associated a missense DCLRE1C variant with V-gene and J-gene trimming of TCR beta chains, and an independent cohort replicated the association. In a later analysis, HLA-associated TCR beta chains were found to be more clonally expanded and to have lower generation probabilities than equally common non-associated chains. Presence/absence analyses assumed roughly uniform sequencing depth across donors, an assumption that may not hold. Because some donors lacked HLA typing at each locus, the association tests relied only on the typed subset. A later genetic analysis reported fewer N-insertions in productive TCRs among donors in an Asian-associated ancestry cluster than the roughly 650-donor mean. Strong co-occurrence of HLA alleles, especially DR and DQ, made assigning TCR associations to individual alleles difficult. It was suggested by the authors that the approach could potentially be generalized to other disease states and immunological phenotypes. Specific HLA alleles were associated with 18,000 or so TCR beta sequences at a false discovery rate of 0.05 in a later analysis. The cohort was sequenced for TCR beta chains only, and without alpha or paired-chain data the features that could be detected were limited. Fewer than 20 rarely observed V segments, including chromosome 9 orphons, were excluded from the earlier analysis of almost 600 of the donors because counts were too low. Some IMGT-functional V segments, including TRBV6-2 and TRBV6-3, could not be told apart with the 87-base-pair reads, so those segments were excluded. In vitro tests confirmed that a few of the cytomegalovirus-associated TCR beta chains recognize cytomegalovirus antigens. The sequencing pipeline was judged likely to have produced a cluster of highly shared sequence variants as a technical artifact. In both the original and validation cohorts, the classifier was reported to diagnose cytomegalovirus status with high specificity and sensitivity. In a later analysis, TCR association rates were found to vary across HLA loci, with the most associated TCRs seen for DRB1 alleles and the fewest for HLA-C alleles. A total of around 150 TCR beta chains were listed by the study as associated with cytomegalovirus. A later analysis reported that several top co-occurrence clusters appeared linked to parvovirus B19, influenza, CMV and Epstein-Barr virus.

To note about this clone: Its antigen is not yet known. No much larger clone is present one base from it, and per-base qualities are unavailable.

Based on the germline V gene, the CDR1 and CDR2 sequences are SGHRS and YFSETQ. Including cysteine and phenylalanine, the CDR3 has 17 amino acids. Only CDR3 DNA remains: 51 bases, in frame from the first base. V drops 1 base and J drops 0 bases, leaving 14 bases in between. The library came from the immunoSEQ multiplex PCR assay. The multiplex PCR relied on a mix of 60 forward primers for TCR Vbeta segments and 13 reverse primers for TCR Jbeta segments. The CDR3 region of rearranged TCR beta genes was amplified from genomic DNA by a multiplex PCR assay. The Illumina HiSeq System was used to sequence the amplified TCR beta libraries as 87-base-pair reads. Regarding the original processing steps: A later analysis tallied 70 million to 100 million unique TCR beta chains across the 666 repertoires, and about 12 million of those chains were shared by two or more donors. To remove PCR and sequencing errors, raw reads were error-corrected and collapsed into unique sequences using a nearest-neighbor algorithm that merged closely related sequences. To assign V, D and J gene segments, CDR3 sequences were aligned to IMGT reference sequences. For a sequence to be retained, a match of at least six nucleotides to both a V gene segment and a J gene segment was required. Rearrangements were classified as productive when the CDR3 lacked stop codons and remained in frame with V and J, and all other rearrangements were classified as non-productive. CDR3 was defined according to IMGT convention as the region running from the second conserved V-encoded cysteine to the conserved J-encoded phenylalanine. The earlier analysis of a few hundred of the donors excluded sequences that lacked an unambiguous match to a single V gene segment. An earlier analysis of a few hundred of the donors classified V segments as functional when productive rearrangements were above 56.7% and as segregating when the standard deviation between donors was above 5%. A statistical classification framework was built to diagnose cytomegalovirus status from the catalog of TCR beta chain sequences. A later analysis assigned V and J genes by comparing TCR nucleotide sequences with IMGT/GENE-DB human TR gene sequences. A later analysis assigned CDR3 sequences and most-parsimonious VDJ recombination scenarios with the TCRdist pipeline. In a later analysis, each TCR beta chain was defined by its CDR3 amino acid sequence together with its V-gene family, and reads lacking a unique V-gene family were excluded. To address suspected cross-contamination and a sequencing artifact, a later analysis removed approximately 600 highly shared, low-generation-probability nucleotide sequences. For each public chain, a later analysis derived a clonal expansion index from normalized ranks of inferred template counts within each repertoire. In a later analysis, generation probabilities were computed using a VDJ recombination model fitted to out-of-frame rearrangements, and the results were checked against IGoR. Hypergeometric tests were used in a later analysis to score TCR-TCR, TCR-HLA and TCR-CMV co-occurrence, with a repertoire-size bias correction applied to the TCR pairs. False discovery rates were estimated in a later analysis by permuting HLA or CMV assignments 20 times. In a later analysis, co-occurring TCRs were grouped with DBSCAN, and TCRdist sequence similarity was added when clustering was performed within HLA-allele-positive subsets. Repertoires with fewer than 30,000 or more than 120,000 public chains were left out of co-occurrence clustering, as were a handful of repertoires with anomalous nucleotide sharing. Here the immuneACCESS table is served through TCRdb, limited to in-frame sequences with V and J called. Missing clones are a known gap in these copies; in checked studies unresolved V genes cover under half, and the rest lacks a known reason. That table supplies the V and J calls and clone size; D and trimming were determined from the DNA. This sample is represented by a few hundred thousand clones; 65% to 90% of them were singletons. Approximately 1.4% of the sample is held by the ten biggest clonotypes.

The cohort consisted of hundreds of healthy bone marrow donors. Cohort members were all nominally healthy when sampled, although unrecorded immune exposures were likely present. The donor was CMV seronegative and belonged to the group of 352 seronegative cohort members. Each donor provided a peripheral blood sample, and peripheral blood mononuclear cells were used for TCR beta sequencing. The Qiagen DNeasy Blood Extraction Kit was used to extract genomic DNA from the blood cell samples. The sequencing input was PBMCs. The sequence derives from a girl aged 5-17 years in good health and CMV-seronegative. This chain is built from TRBV5-1 and TRBJ2-1; the D gene cannot be named for sure. The CDR3 protein is CASSLQLLSSSYNEQFF. The bases are TGCGCCAGCAGCTTGCAACTCTTATCGAGCTCCTACAATGAGCAGTTCTTC.